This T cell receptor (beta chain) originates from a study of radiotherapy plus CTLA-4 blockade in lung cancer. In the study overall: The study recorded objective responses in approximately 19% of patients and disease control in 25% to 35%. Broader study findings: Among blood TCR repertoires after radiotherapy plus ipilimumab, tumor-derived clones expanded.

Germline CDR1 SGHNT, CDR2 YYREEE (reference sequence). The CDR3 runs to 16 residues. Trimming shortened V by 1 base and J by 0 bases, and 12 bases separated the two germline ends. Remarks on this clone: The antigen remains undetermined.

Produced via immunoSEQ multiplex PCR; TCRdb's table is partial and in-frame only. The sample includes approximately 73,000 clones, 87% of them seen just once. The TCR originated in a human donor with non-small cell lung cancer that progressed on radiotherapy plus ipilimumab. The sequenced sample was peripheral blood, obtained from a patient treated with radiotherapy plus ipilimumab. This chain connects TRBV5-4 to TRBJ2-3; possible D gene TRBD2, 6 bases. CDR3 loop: CASSLLSGTSTDTQYF. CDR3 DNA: TGTGCCAGCAGCTTGTTGAGTGGGACTAGCACAGATACGCAGTATTTT.